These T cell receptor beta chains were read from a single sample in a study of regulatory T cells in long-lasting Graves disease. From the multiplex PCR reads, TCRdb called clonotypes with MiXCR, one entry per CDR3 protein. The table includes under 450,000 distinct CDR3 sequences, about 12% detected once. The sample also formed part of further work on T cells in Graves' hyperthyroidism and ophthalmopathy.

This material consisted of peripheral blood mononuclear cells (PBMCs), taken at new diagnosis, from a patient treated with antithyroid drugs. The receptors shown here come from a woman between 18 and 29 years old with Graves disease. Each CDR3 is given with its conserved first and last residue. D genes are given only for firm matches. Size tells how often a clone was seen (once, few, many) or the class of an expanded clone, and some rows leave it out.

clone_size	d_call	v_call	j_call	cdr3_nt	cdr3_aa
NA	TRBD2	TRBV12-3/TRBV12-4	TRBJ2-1	TGTGCCAGCAGTGATATAGCGGGACCCTACAATGAGCAGTTCTTC	CASSDIAGPYNEQFF
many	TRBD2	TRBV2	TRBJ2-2	TGTGCCACCCTGGCTAGCGGGAGATGGACCGGGGAGCTGTTTTTT	CATLASGRWTGELFF
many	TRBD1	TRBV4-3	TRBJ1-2	TGCGCCAGCAGCCCAGACAGGGCAAACTATGGCTACACCTTC	CASSPDRANYGYTF
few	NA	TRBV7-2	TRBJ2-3	TGTGCCAGCAGCTTTGCGCGGCCAGATACGCAGTATTTT	CASSFARPDTQYF
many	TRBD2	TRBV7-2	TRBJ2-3	TGTGCCAGCAGCGCTAGCGGGAGGACAGATACGCAGTATTTT	CASSASGRTDTQYF
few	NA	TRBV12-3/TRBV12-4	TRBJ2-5	TGTGCCAGCAGTTTAAGGCGTCCCGAAGAGACCCAGTACTTC	CASSLRRPEETQYF
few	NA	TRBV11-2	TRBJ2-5	TGTGCCAGCAGCTTAGGCGGGGACAGCAAAGAGGCCCAGTACTTC	CASSLGGDSKEAQYF
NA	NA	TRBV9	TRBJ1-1	TGTGCCAGCGGAATCTCCCCGGACACTGAAGCTTTCTTT	CASGISPDTEAFF
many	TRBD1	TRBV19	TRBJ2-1	TGTGCCAGTAGTATACGACAGGGGTGGTACAATGAGCAGTTCTTC	CASSIRQGWYNEQFF
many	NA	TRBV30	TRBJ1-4	TGTGCCTTTGGCTACAGGTTAAATGAAAAACTGTTTTTT	CAFGYRLNEKLFF
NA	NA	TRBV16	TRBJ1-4	TGTGCCAGCAGCCTCTTCGGGGTGAATGAAAAACTGTTTTTT	CASSLFGVNEKLFF
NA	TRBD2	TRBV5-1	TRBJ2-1	TGCGCCAGCAGCTCTGGCAGACTAGCGGGAGTATTGTCCTACAATGAGCAGTTCTTC	CASSSGRLAGVLSYNEQFF
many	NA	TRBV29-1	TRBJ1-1	TGCAGCGTTGCACGGGACATAGGGTCTGAAGCTTTCTTT	CSVARDIGSEAFF
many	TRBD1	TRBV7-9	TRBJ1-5	TGTGCCAGCAGCCCCACTCCCCCAGGGGGCGGGAATCAGCCCCAGCATTTT	CASSPTPPGGGNQPQHF
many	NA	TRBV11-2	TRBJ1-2	TGTGCCAGCAGCCCCCAGGGGAGTCCCTTAGGATATGGCTACACCTTC	CASSPQGSPLGYGYTF
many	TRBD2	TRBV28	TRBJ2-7	TGTGCCAGCAGTTCCCTGGGACTAGCGGGAGGGAGAAACGAGCAGTACTTC	CASSSLGLAGGRNEQYF
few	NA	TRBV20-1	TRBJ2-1	TGCAGTGCTAGAGATAAGGCCACAGTCAGTCAGCAGTTCTTC	CSARDKATVSQQFF
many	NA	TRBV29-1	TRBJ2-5	TGCAGCGTTGCGGGGACAAACCAAGAGACCCAGTACTTC	CSVAGTNQETQYF
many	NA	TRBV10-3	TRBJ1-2	TGTGCCATCAGTGAGAACTTAGCGGGCCGGAGTGCTGGCTACACCTTC	CAISENLAGRSAGYTF
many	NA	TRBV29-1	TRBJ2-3	TGCAGCGTTGAAAGGTTGGATACGCAGTATTTT	CSVERLDTQYF